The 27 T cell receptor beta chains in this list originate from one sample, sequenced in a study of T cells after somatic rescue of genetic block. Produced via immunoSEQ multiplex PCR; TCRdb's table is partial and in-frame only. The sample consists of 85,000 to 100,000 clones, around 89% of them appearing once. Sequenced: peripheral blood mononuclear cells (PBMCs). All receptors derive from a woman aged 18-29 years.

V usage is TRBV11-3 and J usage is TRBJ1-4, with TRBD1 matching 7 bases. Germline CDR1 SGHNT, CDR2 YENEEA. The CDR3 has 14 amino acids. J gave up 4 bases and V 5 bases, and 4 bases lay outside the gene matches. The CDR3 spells CASSGTALNEKLFF. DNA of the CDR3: TGTGCCAGCAGCGGGACAGCCCTTAATGAAAAACTGTTTTTT.

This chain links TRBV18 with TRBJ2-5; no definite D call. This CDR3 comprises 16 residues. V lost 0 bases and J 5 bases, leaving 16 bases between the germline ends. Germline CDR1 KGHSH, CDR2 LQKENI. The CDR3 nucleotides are TGTGCCAGCTCACCACCGTCTCCCGGGTTTACGGAGACCCAGTACTTC. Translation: CASSPPSPGFTETQYF.

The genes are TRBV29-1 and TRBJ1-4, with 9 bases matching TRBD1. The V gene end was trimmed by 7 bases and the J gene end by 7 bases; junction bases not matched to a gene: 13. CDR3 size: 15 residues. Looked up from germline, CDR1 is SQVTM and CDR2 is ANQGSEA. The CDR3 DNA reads TGCAGCGCCTTAGTGCCCGGGACAGGGTTTGAAAAACTGTTTTTT. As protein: CSALVPGTGFEKLFF.

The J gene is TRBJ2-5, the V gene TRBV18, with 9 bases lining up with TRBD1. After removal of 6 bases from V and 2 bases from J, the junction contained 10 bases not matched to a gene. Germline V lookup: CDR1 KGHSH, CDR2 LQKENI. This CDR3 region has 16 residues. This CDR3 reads CASSQTGTGRQETQYF. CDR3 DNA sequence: TGTGCCAGCTCTCAGACCGGGACAGGGCGTCAAGAGACCCAGTACTTC.

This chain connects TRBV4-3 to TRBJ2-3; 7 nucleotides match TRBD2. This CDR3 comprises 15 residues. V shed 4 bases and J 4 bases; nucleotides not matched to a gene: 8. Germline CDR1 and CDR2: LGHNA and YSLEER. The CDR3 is CASSPRTSQADTQYF. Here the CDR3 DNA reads TGCGCCAGCAGCCCCCGGACTAGTCAGGCAGATACGCAGTATTTT.

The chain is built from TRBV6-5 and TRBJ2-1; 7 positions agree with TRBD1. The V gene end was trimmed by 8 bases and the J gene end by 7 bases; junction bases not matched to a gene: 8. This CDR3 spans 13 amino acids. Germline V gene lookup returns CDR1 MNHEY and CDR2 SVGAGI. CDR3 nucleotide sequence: TGTGCCAGCGGCCGGAGGACAGGAAATGAGCAGTTCTTC. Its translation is CASGRRTGNEQFF.

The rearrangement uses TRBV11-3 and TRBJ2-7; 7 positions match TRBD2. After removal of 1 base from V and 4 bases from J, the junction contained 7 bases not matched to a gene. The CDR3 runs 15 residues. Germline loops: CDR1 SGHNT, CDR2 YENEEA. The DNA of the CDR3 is TGTGCCAGCAGCTTAGGGGGAGGGATTTCTTACGAGCAGTACTTC. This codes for CASSLGGGISYEQYF.

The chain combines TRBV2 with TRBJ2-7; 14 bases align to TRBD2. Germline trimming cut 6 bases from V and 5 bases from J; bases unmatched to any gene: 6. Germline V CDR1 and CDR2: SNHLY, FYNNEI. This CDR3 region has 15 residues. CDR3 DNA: TGTGCCAGCAGAGGAGGGACTAGCGGGAGAAACGAGCAGTACTTC. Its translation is CASRGGTSGRNEQYF.

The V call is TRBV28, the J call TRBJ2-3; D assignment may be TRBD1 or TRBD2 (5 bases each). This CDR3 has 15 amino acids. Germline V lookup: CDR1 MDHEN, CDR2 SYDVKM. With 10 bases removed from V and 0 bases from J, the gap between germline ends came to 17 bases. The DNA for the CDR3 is TGTGCCATCCTACCGGGACGGGGTAGCACAGATACGCAGTATTTT. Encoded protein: CAILPGRGSTDTQYF. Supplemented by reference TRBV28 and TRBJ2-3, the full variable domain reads DVKVTQSSRYLVKRTGEKVFLECVQDMDHENMFWYRQDPGLGLRLIYFSYDVKMKEKGDIPEGYSVSREKKERFSLILESASTNQTSMYLCAILPGRGSTDTQYFGPGTRLTVL.

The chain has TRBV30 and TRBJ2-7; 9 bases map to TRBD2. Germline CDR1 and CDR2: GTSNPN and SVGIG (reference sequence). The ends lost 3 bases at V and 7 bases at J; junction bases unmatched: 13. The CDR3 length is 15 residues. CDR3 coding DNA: TGTGCCTGGAGCCCCAGGGCGGGAGGGCCGGGGGAGCAGTACTTC. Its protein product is CAWSPRAGGPGEQYF. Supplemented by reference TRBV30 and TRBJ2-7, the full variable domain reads SQTIHQWPATLVQPVGSPLSLECTVEGTSNPNLYWYRQAAGRGLQLLFYSVGIGQISSEVPQNLSASRPQDRQFILSSKKLLLSDSGFYLCAWSPRAGGPGEQYFGPGTRLTVT.

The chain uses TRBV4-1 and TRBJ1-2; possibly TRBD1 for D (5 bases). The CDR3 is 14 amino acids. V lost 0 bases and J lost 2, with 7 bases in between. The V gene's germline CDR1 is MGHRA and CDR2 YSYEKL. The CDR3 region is CASSQDAGNYGYTF. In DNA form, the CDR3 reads TGCGCCAGCAGCCAAGATGCAGGGAACTATGGCTACACCTTC.

CDR3 sequence (DNA): TGCGCCAGCAGCTTGGAGCCCAGGGTTTCCTATGGCTACACCTTC. It yields the protein CASSLEPRVSYGYTF. The genes are TRBV5-1 and TRBJ1-2, with D possibly TRBD1 on 5 matching bases. In germline, CDR1 is SGHRS, CDR2 YFSETQ. V shed 0 bases and J shed 4 bases, with 13 bases lying between them. The CDR3 extends over 15 amino acids.

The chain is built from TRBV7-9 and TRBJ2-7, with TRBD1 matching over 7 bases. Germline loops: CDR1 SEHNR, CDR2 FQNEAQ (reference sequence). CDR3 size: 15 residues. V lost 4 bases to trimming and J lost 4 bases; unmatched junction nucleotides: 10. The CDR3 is CASSSGTAFRYEQYF. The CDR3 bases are TGTGCCAGCAGCTCGGGGACAGCCTTTAGGTACGAGCAGTACTTC.

CDR3: CASSAGTGDYSNQPQHF. The CDR3 region has the DNA TGTGCCAGCAGTGCCGGGACAGGCGATTATAGCAATCAGCCCCAGCATTTT. The chain combines TRBV25-1 with TRBJ1-5, with 8 bases lining up with TRBD1. From germline, CDR1 is MGHDK and CDR2 SYGVNS. The CDR3 covers 17 residues. Germline trimming cut 4 bases from V and 0 bases from J; bases unmatched to any gene: 8.

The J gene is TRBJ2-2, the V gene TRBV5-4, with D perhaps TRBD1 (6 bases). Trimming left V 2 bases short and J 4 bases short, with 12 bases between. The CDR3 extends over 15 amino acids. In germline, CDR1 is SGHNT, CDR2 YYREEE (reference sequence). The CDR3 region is CASSFGGGGTGELFF. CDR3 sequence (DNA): TGTGCCAGCAGCTTTGGGGGCGGCGGCACCGGGGAGCTGTTTTTT.

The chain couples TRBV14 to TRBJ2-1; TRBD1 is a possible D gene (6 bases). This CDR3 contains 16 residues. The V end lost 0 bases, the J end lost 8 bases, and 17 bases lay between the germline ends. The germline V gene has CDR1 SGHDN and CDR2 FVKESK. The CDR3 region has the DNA TGTGCCAGCAGCCAAGAGTGGTGGGGGCGCGGCGATGAGCAGTTCTTC. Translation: CASSQEWWGRGDEQFF.

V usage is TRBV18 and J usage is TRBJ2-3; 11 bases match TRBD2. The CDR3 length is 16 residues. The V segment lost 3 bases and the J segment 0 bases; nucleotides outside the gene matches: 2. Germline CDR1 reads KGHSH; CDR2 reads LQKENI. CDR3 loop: CASSPRTSGSTDTQYF. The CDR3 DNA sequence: TGTGCCAGCTCACCGAGGACTAGCGGGAGCACAGATACGCAGTATTTT.

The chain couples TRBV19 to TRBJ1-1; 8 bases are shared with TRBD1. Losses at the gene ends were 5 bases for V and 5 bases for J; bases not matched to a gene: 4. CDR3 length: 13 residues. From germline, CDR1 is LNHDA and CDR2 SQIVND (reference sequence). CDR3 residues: CASSVTGETEAFF. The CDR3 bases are TGTGCCAGTAGTGTGACAGGGGAAACTGAAGCTTTCTTT.

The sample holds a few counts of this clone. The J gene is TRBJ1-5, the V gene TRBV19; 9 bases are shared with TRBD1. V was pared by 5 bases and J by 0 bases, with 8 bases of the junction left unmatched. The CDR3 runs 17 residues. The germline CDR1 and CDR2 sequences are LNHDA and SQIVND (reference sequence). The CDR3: CASSARRTGVSNQPQHF. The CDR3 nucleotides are TGTGCCAGTAGTGCTCGAAGGACAGGGGTTAGCAATCAGCCCCAGCATTTT.

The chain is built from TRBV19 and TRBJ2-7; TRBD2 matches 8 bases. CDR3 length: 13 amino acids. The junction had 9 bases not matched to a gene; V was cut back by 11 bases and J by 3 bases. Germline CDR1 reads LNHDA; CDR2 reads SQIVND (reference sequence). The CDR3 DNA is TGTGCCGTAGGGGCTAGCGGGTACTACGAGCAGTACTTC. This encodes CAVGASGYYEQYF.

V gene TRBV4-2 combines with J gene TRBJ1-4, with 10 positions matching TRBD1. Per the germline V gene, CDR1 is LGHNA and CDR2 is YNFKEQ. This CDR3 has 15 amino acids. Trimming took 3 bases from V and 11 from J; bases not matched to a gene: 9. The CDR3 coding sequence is TGTGCCAGCAGCCAGGGGGGGACAGGGGACATTAAACTGTTTTTT. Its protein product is CASSQGGTGDIKLFF.

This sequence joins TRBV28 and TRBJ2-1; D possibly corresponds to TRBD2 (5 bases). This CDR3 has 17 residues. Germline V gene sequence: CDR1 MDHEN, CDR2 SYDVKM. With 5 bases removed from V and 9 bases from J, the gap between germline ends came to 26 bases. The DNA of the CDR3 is TGTGCCAGCAGTCTAGCCCTGGACCTTCTCCTGGACGGTGAGCAGTTCTTC. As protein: CASSLALDLLLDGEQFF.

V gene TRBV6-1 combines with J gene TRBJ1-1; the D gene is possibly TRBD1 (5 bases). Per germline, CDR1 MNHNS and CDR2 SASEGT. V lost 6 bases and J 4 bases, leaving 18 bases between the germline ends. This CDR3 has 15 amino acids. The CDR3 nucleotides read TGTGCCAGCAGGGACCCTGGTAGGGGTGGCACTGAAGCTTTCTTT. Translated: CASRDPGRGGTEAFF.

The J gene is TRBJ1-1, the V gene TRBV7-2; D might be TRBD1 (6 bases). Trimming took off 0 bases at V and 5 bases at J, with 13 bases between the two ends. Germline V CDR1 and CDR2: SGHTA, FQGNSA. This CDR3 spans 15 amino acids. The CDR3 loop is CASSLAVGRGTEAFF. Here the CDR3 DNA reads TGTGCCAGCAGCTTAGCGGTGGGGAGGGGGACTGAAGCTTTCTTT.

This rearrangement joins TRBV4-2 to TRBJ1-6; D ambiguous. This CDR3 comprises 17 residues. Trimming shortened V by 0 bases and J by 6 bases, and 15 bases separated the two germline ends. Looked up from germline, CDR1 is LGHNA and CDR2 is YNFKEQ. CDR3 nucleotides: TGTGCCAGCAGCCAAGATTTGCGATCGCCGTCTAATTCACCCCTCCACTTT. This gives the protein CASSQDLRSPSNSPLHF.

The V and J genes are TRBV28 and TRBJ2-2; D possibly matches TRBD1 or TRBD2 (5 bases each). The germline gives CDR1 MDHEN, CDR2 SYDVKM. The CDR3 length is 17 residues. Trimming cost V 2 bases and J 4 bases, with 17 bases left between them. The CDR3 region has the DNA TGTGCCAGCAGTTTAGTGGGGGTCGGGGAGTTCACCGGGGAGCTGTTTTTT. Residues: CASSLVGVGEFTGELFF.

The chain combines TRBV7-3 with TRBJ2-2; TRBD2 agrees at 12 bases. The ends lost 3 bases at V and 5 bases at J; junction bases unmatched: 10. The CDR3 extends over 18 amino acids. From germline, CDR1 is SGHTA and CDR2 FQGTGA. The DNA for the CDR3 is TGTGCCAGCAGCTTGGGTTACCCTAGCGGGAGGGGAACCGGGGAGCTGTTTTTT. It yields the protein CASSLGYPSGRGTGELFF.